This TCR beta chain is drawn from a study of blood T cells in healthy people across ages. This clonotype was found a few times. PCR was performed a second time for 7 to 11 cycles using a sample-barcoded 5' primer and a J-beta primer mix. TCRdb re-derived calls from the 5' RACE reads in MiXCR, one entry per CDR3 protein. The sample lists 1,300,000 or so distinct CDR3 sequences; approximately 59% were seen once. V lost 4 bases, J lost 2 bases, and 3 bases stayed unmatched. CDR1 and CDR2 from the germline V gene are SQVTM and ANQGSEA. The CDR3 runs to 13 residues. The rearrangement joins TRBV29-1 to TRBJ2-3, with 7 positions matching TRBD2. Material: blood. The sequence came from a man aged 18-30 years in good health. CDR3 DNA sequence: TGCAGCGTTGTGGGGGGGTACACAGATACGCAGTATTTT. Residues: CSVVGGYTDTQYF.